Described below is a single T cell receptor (beta chain) sequence and its context. Its antigen is as yet unknown. The CDR3 contains 16 residues. J lost 4 bases, V lost 6 bases, and 12 bases had no gene match. CDR1 and CDR2 (germline): MDHEN, SYDVKM. The data stem from a study of T cell responses to AZD1222 COVID-19 vaccine. General study points: Two doses of AZD1222 preceded a rise in Spike-specific TCR breadth and depth. Nearly half of unique spike-specific TCRs reportedly avoided B.1.351 and B.1.1.7 mutated regions. No day 14 peak samples; only post-peak repertoires were characterized.

Only in-frame clones appear in the TCRdb table, and some are missing; sequencing was by immunoSEQ multiplex PCR. Among over 65,000 clones listed, 88% were seen once. The source was peripheral blood, collected 28 days after the second AZD1222 dose. The rearrangement links TRBV28 to TRBJ1-2; 9 bases line up with TRBD1. The sequence was collected from an adult who received the AZD1222 COVID-19 vaccine. CDR3 sequence reads: CASRDRGMAWGYGYTF. CDR3 coding DNA: TGTGCCAGCAGGGACAGGGGAATGGCATGGGGCTATGGCTACACCTTC.